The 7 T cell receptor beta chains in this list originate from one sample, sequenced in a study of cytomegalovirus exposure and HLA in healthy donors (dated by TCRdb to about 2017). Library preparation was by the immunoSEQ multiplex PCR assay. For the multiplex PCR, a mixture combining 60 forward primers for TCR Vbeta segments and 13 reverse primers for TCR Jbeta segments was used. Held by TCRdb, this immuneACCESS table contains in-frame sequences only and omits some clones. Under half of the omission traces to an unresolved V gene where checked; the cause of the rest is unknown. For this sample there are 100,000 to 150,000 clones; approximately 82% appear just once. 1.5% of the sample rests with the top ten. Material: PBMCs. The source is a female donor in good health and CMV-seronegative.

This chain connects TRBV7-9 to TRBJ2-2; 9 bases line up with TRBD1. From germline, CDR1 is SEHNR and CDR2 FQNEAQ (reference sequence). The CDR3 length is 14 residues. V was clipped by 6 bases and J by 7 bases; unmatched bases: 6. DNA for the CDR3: TGTGCCAGCAGACTGGGACAGGGAAACGGGGAGCTGTTTTTT. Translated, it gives CASRLGQGNGELFF. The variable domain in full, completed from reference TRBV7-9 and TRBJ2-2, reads DTGVSQNPRHKITKRGQNVTFRCDPISEHNRLYWYRQTLGQGPEFLTYFQNEAQLEKSRLLSDRFSAERPKGSFSTLEIQRTEQGDSAMYLCASRLGQGNGELFFGEGSRLTVL.

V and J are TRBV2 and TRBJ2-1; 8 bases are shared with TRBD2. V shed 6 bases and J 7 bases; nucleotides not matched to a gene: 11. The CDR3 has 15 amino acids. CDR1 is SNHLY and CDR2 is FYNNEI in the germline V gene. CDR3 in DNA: TGTGCCAGCAGCTGGACTAGCCGCTTATCTAATGAGCAGTTCTTC. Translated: CASSWTSRLSNEQFF.

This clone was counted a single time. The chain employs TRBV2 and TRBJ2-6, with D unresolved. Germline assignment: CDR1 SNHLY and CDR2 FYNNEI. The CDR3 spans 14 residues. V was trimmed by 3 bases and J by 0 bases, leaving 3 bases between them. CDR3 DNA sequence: TGTGCCAGCAGTGATCGCTCTGGGGCCAACGTCCTGACTTTC. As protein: CASSDRSGANVLTF.

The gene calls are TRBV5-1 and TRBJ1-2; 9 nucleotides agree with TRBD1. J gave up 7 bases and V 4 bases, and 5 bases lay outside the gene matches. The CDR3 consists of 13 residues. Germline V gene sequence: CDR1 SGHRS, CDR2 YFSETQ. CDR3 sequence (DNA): TGCGCCAGCAGCGAACGGACAGGGGCTGGCTACACCTTC. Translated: CASSERTGAGYTF.

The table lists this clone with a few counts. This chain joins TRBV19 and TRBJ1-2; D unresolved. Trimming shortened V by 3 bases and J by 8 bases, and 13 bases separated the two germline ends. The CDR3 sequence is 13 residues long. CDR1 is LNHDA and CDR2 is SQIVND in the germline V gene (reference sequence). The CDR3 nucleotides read TGTGCCAGTAGTATCCCAATGGCGGCGGGCTACACCTTC. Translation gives CASSIPMAAGYTF.

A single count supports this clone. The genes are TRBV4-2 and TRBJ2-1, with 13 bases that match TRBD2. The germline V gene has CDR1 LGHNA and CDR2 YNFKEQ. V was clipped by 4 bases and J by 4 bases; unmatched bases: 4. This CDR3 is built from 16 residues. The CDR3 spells CASSPRLAGGYNEQFF. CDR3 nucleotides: TGTGCCAGCAGCCCCCGACTAGCGGGAGGTTACAATGAGCAGTTCTTC.

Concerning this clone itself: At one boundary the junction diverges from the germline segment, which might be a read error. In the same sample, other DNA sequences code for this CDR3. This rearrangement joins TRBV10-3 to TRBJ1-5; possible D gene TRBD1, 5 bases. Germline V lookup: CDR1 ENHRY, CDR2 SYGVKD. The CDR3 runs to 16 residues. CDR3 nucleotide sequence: TGCGCCATCAGTGAGTCAGGGAGGGGATCTGGGAAGCCCCAGCATTTT. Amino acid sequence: CAISESGRGSGKPQHF.